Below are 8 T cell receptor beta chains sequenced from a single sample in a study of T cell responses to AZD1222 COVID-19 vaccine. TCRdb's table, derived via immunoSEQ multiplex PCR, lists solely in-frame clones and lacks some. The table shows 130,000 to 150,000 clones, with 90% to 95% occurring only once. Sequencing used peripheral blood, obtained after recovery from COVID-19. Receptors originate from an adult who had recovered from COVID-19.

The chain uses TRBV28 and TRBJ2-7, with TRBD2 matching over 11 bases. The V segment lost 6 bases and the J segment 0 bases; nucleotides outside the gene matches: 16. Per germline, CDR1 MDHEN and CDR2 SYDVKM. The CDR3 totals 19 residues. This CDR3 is CASSSPITSGSRPSYEQYF. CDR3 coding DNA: TGTGCCAGCAGCTCCCCCATTACTAGCGGGAGCAGGCCCTCCTACGAGCAGTACTTC.

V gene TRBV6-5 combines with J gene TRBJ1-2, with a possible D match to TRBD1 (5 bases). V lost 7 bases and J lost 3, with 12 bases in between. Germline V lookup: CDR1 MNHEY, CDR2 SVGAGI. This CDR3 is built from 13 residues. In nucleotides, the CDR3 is TGTGCCAGCAAGACCCGGGGCTACTATGGCTACACCTTC. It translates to CASKTRGYYGYTF.

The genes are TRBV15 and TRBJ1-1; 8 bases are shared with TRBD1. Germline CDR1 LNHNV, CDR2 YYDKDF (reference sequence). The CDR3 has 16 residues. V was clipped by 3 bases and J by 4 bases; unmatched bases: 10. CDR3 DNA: TGTGCCACCAGCAGCCGGCCAGGGGGCGGGATCACTGAAGCTTTCTTT. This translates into CATSSRPGGGITEAFF.

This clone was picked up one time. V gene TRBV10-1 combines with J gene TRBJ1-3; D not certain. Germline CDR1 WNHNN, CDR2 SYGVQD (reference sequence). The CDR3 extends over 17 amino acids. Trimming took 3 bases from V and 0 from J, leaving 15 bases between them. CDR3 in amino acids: CASSDHTPGHSGNTIYF. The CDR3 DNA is TGCGCCAGCAGTGACCATACTCCGGGCCACTCTGGAAACACCATATATTTT.

The CDR3 bases are TGTGCCAGCTCACCCAAGACAGGTTCCGATCAGCCCCAGCATTTT. This gives the protein CASSPKTGSDQPQHF. The J gene is TRBJ1-5, the V gene TRBV18; D possibly corresponds to TRBD1 (6 bases). The V end lost 3 bases, the J end lost 5 bases, and 14 bases lay between the germline ends. This CDR3 spans 15 amino acids. Germline V gives CDR1 KGHSH, CDR2 LQKENI. Combining the CDR3 with reference TRBV18 and TRBJ1-5 gives the whole variable domain NAGVMQNPRHLVRRRGQEARLRCSPMKGHSHVYWYRQLPEEGLKFMVYLQKENIIDESGMPKERFSAEFPKEGPSILRIQQVVRGDSAAYFCASSPKTGSDQPQHFGDGTRLSIL.

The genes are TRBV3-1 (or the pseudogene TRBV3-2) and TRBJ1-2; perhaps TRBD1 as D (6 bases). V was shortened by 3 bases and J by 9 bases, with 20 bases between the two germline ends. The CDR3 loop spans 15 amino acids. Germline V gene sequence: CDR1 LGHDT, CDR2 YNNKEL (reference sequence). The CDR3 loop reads CASSHFDRSERSYTF. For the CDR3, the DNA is TGTGCCAGCAGCCATTTTGACAGGAGCGAGCGTAGCTACACCTTC.

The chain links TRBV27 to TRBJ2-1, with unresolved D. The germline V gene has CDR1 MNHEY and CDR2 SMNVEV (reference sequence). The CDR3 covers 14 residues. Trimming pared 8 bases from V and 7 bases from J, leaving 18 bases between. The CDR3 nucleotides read TGTGCCAGCTCCCTCCTTGTTCAAGGGAATGAGCAGTTCTTC. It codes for CASSLLVQGNEQFF.

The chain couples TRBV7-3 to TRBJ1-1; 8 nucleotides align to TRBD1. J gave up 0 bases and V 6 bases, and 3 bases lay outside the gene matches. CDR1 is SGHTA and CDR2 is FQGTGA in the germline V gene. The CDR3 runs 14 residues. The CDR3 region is CASRPGGLNTEAFF. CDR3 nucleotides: TGTGCCAGCAGGCCAGGGGGCCTGAACACTGAAGCTTTCTTT.